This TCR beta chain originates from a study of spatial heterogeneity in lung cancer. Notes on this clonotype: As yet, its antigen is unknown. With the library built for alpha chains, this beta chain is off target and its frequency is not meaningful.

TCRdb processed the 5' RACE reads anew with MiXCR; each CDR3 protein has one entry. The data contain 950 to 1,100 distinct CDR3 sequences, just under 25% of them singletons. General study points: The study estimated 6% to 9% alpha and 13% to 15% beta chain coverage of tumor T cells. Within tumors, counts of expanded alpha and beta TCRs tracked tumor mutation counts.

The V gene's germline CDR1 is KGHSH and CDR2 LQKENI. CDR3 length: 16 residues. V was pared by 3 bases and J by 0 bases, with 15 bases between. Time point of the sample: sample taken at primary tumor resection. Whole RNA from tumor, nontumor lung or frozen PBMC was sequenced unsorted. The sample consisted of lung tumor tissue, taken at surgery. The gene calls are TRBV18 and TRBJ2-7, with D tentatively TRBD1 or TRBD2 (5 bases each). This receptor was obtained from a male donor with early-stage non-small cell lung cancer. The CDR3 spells CASSPRGRAASYEQYF. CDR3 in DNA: TGTGCCAGCTCACCGAGGGGCAGGGCGGCCTCCTACGAGCAGTACTTC.